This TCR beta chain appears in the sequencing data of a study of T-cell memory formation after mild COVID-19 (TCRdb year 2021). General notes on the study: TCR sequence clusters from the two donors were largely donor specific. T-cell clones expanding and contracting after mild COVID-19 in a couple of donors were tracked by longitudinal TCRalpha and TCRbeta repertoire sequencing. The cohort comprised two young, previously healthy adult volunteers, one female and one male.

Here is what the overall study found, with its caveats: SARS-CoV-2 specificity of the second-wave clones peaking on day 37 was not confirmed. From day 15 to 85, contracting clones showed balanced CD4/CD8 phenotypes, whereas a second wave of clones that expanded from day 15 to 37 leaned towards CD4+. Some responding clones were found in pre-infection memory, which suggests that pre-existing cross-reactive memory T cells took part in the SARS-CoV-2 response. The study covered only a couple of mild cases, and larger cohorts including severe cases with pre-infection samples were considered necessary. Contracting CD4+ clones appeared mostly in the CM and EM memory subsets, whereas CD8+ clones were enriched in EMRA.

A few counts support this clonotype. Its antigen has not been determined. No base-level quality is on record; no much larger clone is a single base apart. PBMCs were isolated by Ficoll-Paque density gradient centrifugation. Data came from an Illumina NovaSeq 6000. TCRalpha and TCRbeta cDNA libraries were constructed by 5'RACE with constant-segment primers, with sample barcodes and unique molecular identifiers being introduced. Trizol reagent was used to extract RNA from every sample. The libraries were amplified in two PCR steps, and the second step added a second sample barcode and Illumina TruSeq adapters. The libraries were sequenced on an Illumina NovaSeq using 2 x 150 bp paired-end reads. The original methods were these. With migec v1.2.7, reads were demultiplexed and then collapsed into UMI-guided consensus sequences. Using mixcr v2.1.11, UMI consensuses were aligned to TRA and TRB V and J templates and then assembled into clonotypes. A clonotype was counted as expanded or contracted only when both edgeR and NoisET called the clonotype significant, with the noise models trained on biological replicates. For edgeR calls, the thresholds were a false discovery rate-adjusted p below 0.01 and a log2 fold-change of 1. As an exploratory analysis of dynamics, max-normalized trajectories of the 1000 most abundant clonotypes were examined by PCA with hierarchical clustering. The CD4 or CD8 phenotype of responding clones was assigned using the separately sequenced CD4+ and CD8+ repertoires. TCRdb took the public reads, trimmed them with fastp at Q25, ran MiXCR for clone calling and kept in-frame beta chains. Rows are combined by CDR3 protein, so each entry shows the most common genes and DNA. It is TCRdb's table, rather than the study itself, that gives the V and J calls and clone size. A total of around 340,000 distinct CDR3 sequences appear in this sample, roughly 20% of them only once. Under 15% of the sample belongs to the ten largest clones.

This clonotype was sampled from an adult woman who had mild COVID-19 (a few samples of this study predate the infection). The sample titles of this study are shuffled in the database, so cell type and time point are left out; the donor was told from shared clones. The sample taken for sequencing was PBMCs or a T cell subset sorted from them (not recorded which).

CDR3 reads: CASSQGQTSTREQYF. The sequence in DNA is TGTGCCAGCAGCCAAGGCCAGACTAGTACGCGGGAGCAGTACTTC. Rearrangement joined TRBV3-1 to TRBJ2-7; the D gene is perhaps TRBD2, on 6 matching bases. The germline V gene (reference sequence) gives CDR1 as LGHDT and CDR2 as YNNKEL. V was cut back by 1 base and J by 7 bases, leaving a gap of 17 bases between them. The CDR3 numbers 15 residues from cysteine through phenylalanine. The retained sequence is limited to the CDR3, 45 bases, with the frame set at the first base.